The next 5 T cell receptor beta chains were all read from a single sample in a study of CD4 T cells in relation to SARS-CoV-2 and coronaviruses. No antigen is known for these receptors. Some clones are missing from TCRdb's copy, which holds only in-frame ones; the method was immunoSEQ multiplex PCR. The sample holds 25,000 or so clones, over 60% seen once. The unexposed donors gave CD4+ T cells in about 2010-2019, prior to COVID-19. The cells were cultured for approximately 10 days before CD4+ T cells were isolated. Material for sequencing was CD4+ T cells from PBMCs, cultured in vitro. These receptors all stem from a human donor in good health.

In this sample, this clone turned up a few times. This chain uses TRBV6-5 with TRBJ2-7; D may be TRBD2 (6 bases). Germline V CDR1 and CDR2: MNHEY, SVGAGI. The CDR3 is 16 residues long. Trimming pared 0 bases from V and 3 bases from J, leaving 15 bases between. The CDR3, as DNA: TGTGCCAGCAGTTACTCGATTGGAGGGTTGGGCTACGAGCAGTACTTC. Protein: CASSYSIGGLGYEQYF.

V is TRBV6-4 and J is TRBJ1-1; 8 bases line up with TRBD1. Germline V gene lookup returns CDR1 MRHNA and CDR2 SNTAGT. The ends lost 5 bases at V and 3 bases at J; junction bases unmatched: 2. The CDR3 spans 13 residues. The CDR3 region is CASSSQGDTEAFF. CDR3 DNA sequence: TGTGCCAGCAGTTCACAGGGGGACACTGAAGCTTTCTTT.

V is TRBV4-1 and J is TRBJ2-7; D uncertain. CDR1 is MGHRA, CDR2 YSYEKL, per germline. The V gene lost 1 base and the J gene lost 2 bases, with 9 bases spanning the gap. CDR3 length: 14 amino acids. This CDR3 reads CASSQVSRTYEQYF. CDR3 nucleotides: TGCGCCAGCAGCCAAGTTTCTCGAACCTACGAGCAGTACTTC.

V and J are TRBV7-2 and TRBJ1-1; D is unresolved. This CDR3 is 13 amino acids long. The V and J ends lost 5 bases and 4 bases respectively, with 11 bases between them. CDR1 is SGHTA and CDR2 is FQGNSA in the germline V gene. The CDR3 DNA sequence: TGTGCCAGCAGCACCGATTGGGGCACTGAAGCTTTCTTT. It codes for CASSTDWGTEAFF.

This chain connects TRBV24-1 to TRBJ2-1, with 9 nucleotides matching TRBD1. CDR3 length equals 13 residues. CDR1 is KGHDR and CDR2 is SFDVKD in the germline V gene. The V and J ends lost 3 bases and 7 bases, in that order; junction bases with no gene match: 0. CDR3: CATSDDRGNEQFF. In nucleotides, the CDR3 is TGTGCCACCAGTGATGACAGGGGGAATGAGCAGTTCTTC.